A selection of T cell receptor beta chains follows, all from one sample in a study of cytomegalovirus exposure and HLA in healthy donors. Generated by immunoSEQ multiplex PCR, the TCRdb table keeps only in-frame clones and is missing some. The top ten hold 2.5% to 3.5% of the sample, which has about 130,000 clones, 70% to 85% seen once. Source material: PBMCs. These receptors all come from a young woman in good health and CMV-seropositive. The CDR3 runs from the conserved cysteine through the conserved F or W. D genes are given only for firm matches. Where a row states a size, it is once, few, many or the class of an expanded clone; other rows omit it.

size: -; V: TRBV19; D: -; J: TRBJ2-7; CDR3: CASSISYRRGYEQYF; DNA: TGTGCCAGTAGTATTAGCTACCGGAGGGGCTACGAGCAGTACTTC
size: -; V: TRBV4-1; D: -; J: TRBJ2-3; CDR3: CASSQDLRDYTQYF; DNA: TGCGCCAGCAGCCAAGATCTGAGGGACTATACGCAGTATTTT
size: -; V: TRBV2; D: TRBD1; J: TRBJ1-1; CDR3: CASIDRVKNTEAFF; DNA: TGTGCCAGCATTGACAGGGTAAAGAACACTGAAGCTTTCTTT
size: -; V: TRBV25-1; D: TRBD2; J: TRBJ2-7; CDR3: CASSERTSGERYEQYF; DNA: TGTGCCAGCAGTGAAAGGACTAGCGGGGAAAGGTACGAGCAGTACTTC
size: -; V: TRBV6-5; D: -; J: TRBJ2-1; CDR3: CASSYGEEQFF; DNA: TGTGCCAGCAGTTACGGGGAGGAGCAGTTCTTC
size: -; V: TRBV4-1; D: TRBD1; J: TRBJ2-7; CDR3: CASSQELQGGEQYF; DNA: TGCGCCAGCAGCCAAGAACTACAGGGGGGCGAGCAGTACTTC
size: -; V: TRBV19; D: -; J: TRBJ1-4; CDR3: CASSIDLREGLATNEKLFF; DNA: TGTGCCAGTAGTATAGATCTTCGGGAGGGTTTGGCAACTAATGAAAAACTGTTTTTT
size: -; V: TRBV19; D: -; J: TRBJ1-2; CDR3: CASSPRDTWPYGYTF; DNA: TGTGCCAGTAGTCCCCGGGACACCTGGCCCTATGGCTACACCTTC
size: -; V: TRBV11-2; D: -; J: TRBJ2-5; CDR3: CASSLIRGQQETQYF; DNA: TGTGCCAGCAGCTTAATCAGGGGTCAACAAGAGACCCAGTACTTC
size: -; V: TRBV5-4; D: -; J: TRBJ2-7; CDR3: CASSFLGEAYEQYF; DNA: TGTGCCAGCAGCTTCTTAGGGGAAGCCTACGAGCAGTACTTC
size: -; V: TRBV11-2; D: -; J: TRBJ1-6; CDR3: CASSAMGGPNSPLHF; DNA: TGTGCCAGCAGCGCAATGGGGGGGCCAAATTCACCCCTCCACTTT
size: once; V: TRBV6-5; D: TRBD1; J: TRBJ1-2; CDR3: CASRRDSYGSGYTF; DNA: TGTGCCAGCAGGCGGGACAGTTATGGCTCTGGCTACACCTTC
size: -; V: TRBV18; D: -; J: TRBJ2-7; CDR3: CASSPRRTDTYEQYF; DNA: TGTGCCAGCTCACCACGACGGACTGATACCTACGAGCAGTACTTC
size: -; V: TRBV18; D: -; J: TRBJ2-2; CDR3: CASSPVTGELFF; DNA: TGTGCCAGCTCACCTGTAACCGGGGAGCTGTTTTTT
size: once; V: TRBV27; D: -; J: TRBJ2-7; CDR3: CASSPARRVDEQYF; DNA: TGTGCCAGCAGTCCCGCCAGGAGGGTAGACGAGCAGTACTTC
size: -; V: TRBV11-3; D: -; J: TRBJ2-7; CDR3: CASSPTGLSYEQYF; DNA: TGTGCCAGCAGCCCCACAGGGCTCTCCTACGAGCAGTACTTC
size: -; V: TRBV9; D: TRBD2; J: TRBJ2-7; CDR3: CASSVEPSGGSSEQYF; DNA: TGTGCCAGCAGCGTAGAGCCTAGCGGGGGTAGTAGCGAGCAGTACTTC
size: -; V: TRBV9; D: TRBD2; J: TRBJ2-5; CDR3: CASSVRTSGGFETQYF; DNA: TGTGCCAGCAGCGTACGGACTAGCGGGGGATTTGAGACCCAGTACTTC
size: few; V: TRBV13; D: TRBD1; J: TRBJ1-6; CDR3: CASSSRGQVSPLHF; DNA: TGTGCCAGCAGTTCCAGGGGGCAAGTTTCACCCCTCCACTTT
size: -; V: TRBV7-3; D: -; J: TRBJ2-6; CDR3: CASSLLAAGAGANVLTF; DNA: TGTGCCAGCAGCTTATTGGCGGCAGGGGCTGGGGCCAACGTCCTGACTTTC
size: -; V: TRBV6-1; D: -; J: TRBJ2-1; CDR3: CASSVFSGTPPNEQFF; DNA: TGTGCCAGCAGTGTTTTCTCCGGGACTCCCCCGAATGAGCAGTTCTTC
size: few; V: TRBV29-1; D: -; J: TRBJ2-3; CDR3: CSVVLRGVPSTDTQYF; DNA: TGCAGCGTAGTACTTAGGGGCGTCCCTAGCACAGATACGCAGTATTTT
size: -; V: TRBV7-9; D: -; J: TRBJ2-5; CDR3: CAAQTPSEETQYF; DNA: TGTGCCGCCCAGACCCCTAGCGAAGAGACCCAGTACTTC
size: -; V: TRBV7-9; D: TRBD1; J: TRBJ2-3; CDR3: CASSLRTGGTDTQYF; DNA: TGTGCCAGCAGCTTAAGGACAGGGGGCACAGATACGCAGTATTTT
size: -; V: TRBV5-5; D: TRBD1; J: TRBJ2-1; CDR3: CASSFQGAQRLGSSYNEQFF; DNA: TGTGCCAGCAGCTTTCAGGGGGCGCAAAGACTAGGGAGCTCCTACAATGAGCAGTTCTTC
size: once; V: TRBV7-2; D: -; J: TRBJ1-5; CDR3: CASSLGGRGANQPQHF; DNA: TGTGCCAGCAGCTTAGGGGGCAGGGGAGCCAATCAGCCCCAGCATTTT
size: -; V: TRBV18; D: -; J: TRBJ2-2; CDR3: CASSPLGLLANTGELFF; DNA: TGTGCCAGCTCACCACTTGGTTTACTAGCGAACACCGGGGAGCTGTTTTTT
size: -; V: TRBV9; D: TRBD1; J: TRBJ2-2; CDR3: CASSARGQGDTGELFF; DNA: TGTGCCAGCAGCGCCCGCGGACAGGGTGACACCGGGGAGCTGTTTTTT
size: -; V: TRBV27; D: TRBD1; J: TRBJ1-2; CDR3: CASSPPAGTGNGYTF; DNA: TGTGCCAGCAGTCCTCCGGCCGGGACAGGGAATGGCTACACCTTC
size: -; V: TRBV7-6; D: TRBD2; J: TRBJ2-7; CDR3: CASSTLAGNEQYF; DNA: TGTGCCAGCAGCACACTAGCGGGGAACGAGCAGTACTTC
size: -; V: TRBV28; D: TRBD1; J: TRBJ2-3; CDR3: CASTEGGPGDTQYF; DNA: TGTGCCAGCACTGAAGGGGGCCCCGGAGATACGCAGTATTTT
size: -; V: TRBV5-1; D: -; J: TRBJ2-3; CDR3: CASSLGALQDTDTQYF; DNA: TGCGCCAGCAGCTTGGGGGCACTACAGGACACAGATACGCAGTATTTT
size: -; V: TRBV10-2; D: -; J: TRBJ2-5; CDR3: CASSEGGGAETQYF; DNA: TGCGCCAGCAGTGAGGGGGGGGGCGCGGAGACCCAGTACTTC
size: -; V: TRBV7-7; D: -; J: TRBJ2-3; CDR3: CASSGDSTDTQYF; DNA: TGTGCCAGCAGCGGAGACAGCACAGATACGCAGTATTTT
size: -; V: TRBV19; D: TRBD1; J: TRBJ1-2; CDR3: CASSTRDRYGYTF; DNA: TGTGCCAGTAGCACCCGGGACAGATATGGCTACACCTTC
size: -; V: TRBV27; D: TRBD2; J: TRBJ2-3; CDR3: CASSLTGGSTDTQYF; DNA: TGTGCCAGCAGTCTGACGGGGGGATCAACAGATACGCAGTATTTT
size: few; V: TRBV19; D: TRBD1; J: TRBJ1-2; CDR3: CASSPETGPYGYTF; DNA: TGTGCCAGTAGTCCCGAGACAGGGCCATATGGCTACACCTTC
size: -; V: TRBV30; D: -; J: TRBJ2-7; CDR3: CAWSVQVAREQYF; DNA: TGTGCCTGGAGTGTCCAGGTCGCTCGCGAGCAGTACTTC
size: once; V: TRBV27; D: -; J: TRBJ2-5; CDR3: CASSPLGGAGEGETQYF; DNA: TGTGCCAGCAGTCCTTTGGGGGGGGCGGGCGAGGGGGAGACCCAGTACTTC
size: once; V: TRBV7-9; D: -; J: TRBJ1-2; CDR3: CSSSLGQPDPYGYTF; DNA: TGTTCCAGCAGCTTAGGACAGCCCGACCCCTATGGCTACACCTTC
size: -; V: TRBV19; D: TRBD1; J: TRBJ1-5; CDR3: CASSMGTVNQPQHF; DNA: TGTGCCAGTAGTATGGGGACAGTCAATCAGCCCCAGCATTTT
size: -; V: TRBV5-4; D: -; J: TRBJ1-3; CDR3: CASSLASGNTIYF; DNA: TGTGCCAGCAGCTTGGCATCGGGTAACACCATATATTTT